This T cell receptor beta chain derives from a study of T cell responses to AZD1222 COVID-19 vaccine. Data came from immunoSEQ multiplex PCR; TCRdb stores just in-frame clones and leaves some out. This sample has about 100,000 clones, with roughly 92% found just once. V dropped 0 bases and J dropped 7 bases, with 9 bases sitting between them. CDR1 is SEHNR, CDR2 FQNEAQ, per germline (reference sequence). The CDR3 loop spans 14 amino acids. The clonotype comes from an adult in good health. Sequencing used peripheral blood, obtained on day 0 of AZD1222 vaccination. The J gene is TRBJ1-4, the V gene TRBV7-9; D is undetermined. CDR3 in amino acids: CASSLASWSEKLFF. The CDR3 DNA follows: TGTGCCAGCAGCTTAGCGTCTTGGAGTGAAAAACTGTTTTTT. Filled out from reference TRBV7-9 and TRBJ1-4, the complete variable domain reads DTGVSQNPRHKITKRGQNVTFRCDPISEHNRLYWYRQTLGQGPEFLTYFQNEAQLEKSRLLSDRFSAERPKGSFSTLEIQRTEQGDSAMYLCASSLASWSEKLFFGSGTQLSVL.